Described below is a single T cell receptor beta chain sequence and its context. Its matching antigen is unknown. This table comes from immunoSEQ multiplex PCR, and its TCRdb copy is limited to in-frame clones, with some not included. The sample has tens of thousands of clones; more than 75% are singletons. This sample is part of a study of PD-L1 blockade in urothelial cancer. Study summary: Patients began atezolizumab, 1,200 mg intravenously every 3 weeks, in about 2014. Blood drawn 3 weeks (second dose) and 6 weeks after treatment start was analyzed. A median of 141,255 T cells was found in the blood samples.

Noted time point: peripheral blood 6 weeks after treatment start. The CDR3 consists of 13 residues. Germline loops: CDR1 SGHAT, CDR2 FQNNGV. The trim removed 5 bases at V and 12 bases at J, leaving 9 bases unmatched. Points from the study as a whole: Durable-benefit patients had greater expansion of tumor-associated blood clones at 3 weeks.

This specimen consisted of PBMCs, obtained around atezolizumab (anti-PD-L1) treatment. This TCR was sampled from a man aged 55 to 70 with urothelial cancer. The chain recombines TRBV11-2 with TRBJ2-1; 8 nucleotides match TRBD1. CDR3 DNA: TGTGCCAGCAGCCTACATGGGGACAGGCGGCAGTTCTTC. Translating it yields CASSLHGDRRQFF.